Below, 32 T cell receptor beta chains from the same sample are listed, as sequenced in a study of response to subunit inactivated influenza vaccine listed by TCRdb under 2018. The method was RT-PCR. The sequencing machine was an Illumina HiSeq 2500. Using fastp trimming at Q25 and MiXCR clonotype assembly, TCRdb reanalyzed the public sequencing data and kept in-frame beta chains. Identical CDR3 proteins give one entry, which carries the most common genes and DNA. Here the sample has about 150,000 distinct CDR3 sequences; around 11% occur a single time. The ten largest clones represent around 33% of the sample. This material consisted of CD8+ T cells sorted from PBMCs, taken about 23 months after vaccination. Receptors originate from a man between 50 and 70 years old who received an inactivated influenza vaccine. Donor details come from another sample of the same person, matched by shared clones.

There are many counts of this clonotype. J is TRBJ2-2 and V is TRBV28; 8 nucleotides match TRBD2. V was pared by 7 bases and J by 7 bases, with 11 bases of the junction left unmatched. From germline, CDR1 is MDHEN and CDR2 SYDVKM. This CDR3 is 15 amino acids long. CDR3 DNA: TGTGCCAGCACCCGGACTAGCTACAAGGGCGGGGAGCTGTTTTTT. It is translated as CASTRTSYKGGELFF.

This clonotype has ten or more counts. V gene TRBV11-2 combines with J gene TRBJ2-2; D ambiguous. CDR3 size: 13 residues. The V and J ends lost 5 bases and 1 base respectively, with 5 bases between them. Germline V gene lookup returns CDR1 SGHAT and CDR2 FQNNGV. CDR3 nucleotide sequence: TGTGCCAGCAGCCCGCAGAACACCGGGGAGCTGTTTTTT. This sequence encodes CASSPQNTGELFF.

This clonotype has a count of ten or more. V usage is TRBV9 and J usage is TRBJ2-7; TRBD2 agrees at 14 bases. V lost 7 bases, J lost 4 bases, and 7 bases stayed unmatched. The CDR3 spans 15 residues. Germline V gives CDR1 SGDLS, CDR2 YYNGEE. CDR3 residues: CASGLGLAGVYEQYF. DNA for the CDR3: TGTGCCAGCGGGTTGGGACTAGCGGGAGTATACGAGCAGTACTTC.

This chain connects TRBV7-9 to TRBJ1-2; D ambiguous. The CDR3 runs 11 residues. The germline CDR1 and CDR2 sequences are SEHNR and FQNEAQ (reference sequence). V lost 4 bases and J 8 bases, leaving 8 bases between the germline ends. This CDR3 reads CASSYAGGYTF. The DNA of the CDR3 is TGTGCCAGCAGCTACGCTGGGGGCTACACCTTC.

The sample holds a few counts of this clonotype. The chain joins TRBV6-1 to TRBJ2-2, with 9 bases matching TRBD2. CDR1 and CDR2 from the germline V gene are MNHNS and SASEGT. The CDR3 extends over 16 amino acids. V was clipped by 5 bases and J by 2 bases; unmatched bases: 6. The CDR3 spells CASSLSGGANTGELFF. For the CDR3, the DNA is TGTGCCAGCAGTCTTAGCGGGGGCGCTAACACCGGGGAGCTGTTTTTT.

In this sample, this clonotype turned up a few times. The chain carries TRBV6-5 and TRBJ2-1; D unresolved. The CDR3 extends over 13 amino acids. From germline, CDR1 is MNHEY and CDR2 SVGAGI. V dropped 5 bases and J dropped 5 bases, with 10 bases sitting between them. The CDR3 spells CASSTSYNNEQFF. The CDR3 coding sequence is TGTGCCAGCAGTACCTCGTACAACAATGAGCAGTTCTTC.

This chain uses TRBV9 with TRBJ2-1, with 9 bases lining up with TRBD2. Germline CDR1 is SGDLS and CDR2 is YYNGEE. V was pared by 3 bases and J by 6 bases, with 10 bases of the junction left unmatched. CDR3 size: 16 residues. CDR3 protein: CASSGSRASGVNEQFF. The CDR3 bases are TGTGCCAGCAGCGGATCTAGGGCTAGCGGGGTCAATGAGCAGTTCTTC.

The CDR3 reads CASSVGTFAKNIQYF. DNA for the CDR3: TGTGCCAGCAGCGTAGGGACATTTGCCAAAAACATTCAGTACTTC. The chain links TRBV9 to TRBJ2-4, with D tentatively TRBD1 (5 bases). The CDR3 length is 15 residues. The V gene lost 0 bases and the J gene lost 1 base, with 8 bases spanning the gap. Germline assignment: CDR1 SGDLS and CDR2 YYNGEE.

Only a few counts were recorded for this clonotype. The genes are TRBV4-3 and TRBJ1-1; possibly TRBD1 for D (5 bases). CDR3 length equals 14 residues. Germline CDR1 and CDR2: LGHNA and YSLEER. The V and J ends lost 2 bases and 2 bases respectively, with 9 bases between them. CDR3 DNA: TGCGCCAGCAGCCAATTAACAGGAAACACTGAAGCTTTCTTT. Residues: CASSQLTGNTEAFF.

The rearrangement links TRBV12-3 or TRBV12-4 to TRBJ2-5; D may be TRBD1 (5 bases). Trimming left V 8 bases short and J 2 bases short, with 15 bases between. This CDR3 spans 14 amino acids. The CDR3: CASSPRTHQETQYF. The CDR3 DNA follows: TGTGCCAGCTCTCCCCGGACACATCAAGAGACCCAGTACTTC.

This clonotype has only a few counts. CDR3 in DNA: TGTGCCAGCAGCGGTCCGGGACTAGCGGGGAGCTCCTACGAGCAGTACTTC. Protein product: CASSGPGLAGSSYEQYF. V is TRBV2 and J is TRBJ2-7, with 13 bases that match TRBD2. The V segment lost 6 bases and the J segment 0 bases; nucleotides outside the gene matches: 8. Germline V gene data show CDR1 as SNHLY and CDR2 as FYNNEI. CDR3 size: 17 residues.

This clonotype has just a few counts. The V call is TRBV12-3 or TRBV12-4, the J call TRBJ2-7; D is perhaps TRBD1 (7 bases). The CDR3 contains 14 residues. Between the trimmed V and J ends, which lost 3 bases and 4 bases, there was a span of 13 bases. In DNA, the CDR3 is TGTGCCAGCAGTTTTTCAGGGGGGATATACGAGCAGTACTTC. Translated: CASSFSGGIYEQYF.

The chain recombines TRBV10-2 with TRBJ2-7; 10 bases match TRBD1. J lost 5 bases, V lost 2 bases, and 3 bases had no gene match. The CDR3 sequence is 14 residues long. Per the germline V gene, CDR1 is WSHSY and CDR2 is SAAADI. DNA of the CDR3: TGCGCCAGCAGTGAGGGGACAGGGGTAGACGAGCAGTACTTC. Encoded protein: CASSEGTGVDEQYF.

The CDR3 DNA is TGTGCCATCAGTGAAACTGGGACTAGCGGAGCGCGCACAGATACGCAGTATTTT. This gives the protein CAISETGTSGARTDTQYF. The V and J genes are TRBV10-3 and TRBJ2-3, with 11 nucleotides matching TRBD2. With V trimmed by 3 bases and J by 1 base, 9 bases remained unmatched. CDR3 length equals 18 residues. Germline V gene sequence: CDR1 ENHRY, CDR2 SYGVKD.

The V and J genes are TRBV7-6 and TRBJ2-7; TRBD2 is a possible D gene (6 bases). This CDR3 is built from 15 residues. V was pared by 4 bases and J by 6 bases, with 19 bases between. Germline V gene lookup returns CDR1 SGHVS and CDR2 FNYEAQ. CDR3 DNA sequence: TGTGCCAGCAGCTCCCCCGCGGGATGGGATTCCGAGCAGTACTTC. This gives the protein CASSSPAGWDSEQYF.

This clonotype came up a few times. The genes are TRBV5-1 and TRBJ1-2; 8 nucleotides match TRBD1. CDR1 and CDR2 (germline): SGHRS, YFSETQ. V lost 4 bases, J lost 4 bases, and 3 bases stayed unmatched. This CDR3 has 13 amino acids. The CDR3 spells CASSIGQGYGYTF. The CDR3 DNA follows: TGCGCCAGCAGCATCGGACAGGGCTATGGCTACACCTTC. The entire variable domain, with the rest obtained from reference TRBV5-1 and TRBJ1-2, is as follows: KAGVTQTPRYLIKTRGQQVTLSCSPISGHRSVSWYQQTPGQGLQFLFEYFSETQRNKGNFPGRFSGRQFSNSRSEMNVSTLELGDSALYLCASSIGQGYGYTFGSGTRLTVV.

This chain uses TRBV29-1 with TRBJ2-7; 10 bases are shared with TRBD1. The CDR3 is made up of 13 amino acids. The ends lost 4 bases at V and 3 bases at J; junction bases unmatched: 3. Germline-derived CDR1 and CDR2 are SQVTM and ANQGSEA. CDR3 sequence reads: CSVGGTGVYEQYF. As DNA, the CDR3 is TGCAGCGTTGGGGGGACAGGGGTCTACGAGCAGTACTTC.

This clonotype has more than one count but fewer than ten. The chain recombines TRBV20-1 with TRBJ2-7; 9 bases fit TRBD2. The CDR3 extends over 18 amino acids. Losses at the gene ends were 2 bases for V and 0 bases for J; bases not matched to a gene: 14. The germline gives CDR1 DFQATT, CDR2 SNEGSKA (reference sequence). DNA of the CDR3: TGCAGTGCTAGACCCTCCCAGGTGATAGCGGGAGTCTCCTACGAGCAGTACTTC. This encodes CSARPSQVIAGVSYEQYF.

This clonotype has a count of ten or more. The chain is built from TRBV27 and TRBJ2-1; no firm D call. The V end lost 6 bases, the J end lost 6 bases, and 18 bases lay between the germline ends. In germline, CDR1 is MNHEY, CDR2 SMNVEV (reference sequence). This CDR3 is built from 15 residues. Here the CDR3 reads CASSSTLMAPNEQFF. The CDR3 DNA is TGTGCCAGCAGCTCTACATTGATGGCTCCCAATGAGCAGTTCTTC.

The J gene is TRBJ2-3, the V gene TRBV29-1; 9 nucleotides agree with TRBD2. The CDR3 covers 16 residues. J was trimmed by 2 bases and V by 4 bases; bases with no gene match: 10. Per the germline V gene, CDR1 is SQVTM and CDR2 is ANQGSEA. The CDR3 DNA sequence: TGCAGCGTTGTTGGGGGTAGCGGGGGTGTCACAGATACGCAGTATTTT. Translation: CSVVGGSGGVTDTQYF.

This clonotype showed up just a few times. This chain links TRBV6-2 or TRBV6-3 with TRBJ2-2; D is unclear. V was trimmed by 6 bases and J by 3 bases, leaving 8 bases between them. The germline gives CDR1 MNHEY, CDR2 SVGEGT. CDR3 length: 13 residues. The CDR3 nucleotides are TGTGCCAGCAGCCGTGAGCACACCGGGGAGCTGTTTTTT. This gives the protein CASSREHTGELFF.

The chain joins TRBV4-1 to TRBJ1-1; 11 bases fit TRBD1. The CDR3 is 15 amino acids. With 4 bases clipped from V and 1 base from J, the junction kept 2 bases outside the gene matches. Germline V gives CDR1 MGHRA, CDR2 YSYEKL. The CDR3 bases are TGCGCCAGCAGCCCGGACAGGGGGCAGAACACTGAAGCTTTCTTT. This sequence encodes CASSPDRGQNTEAFF.

In this sample, this clonotype turned up a few times. This rearrangement joins TRBV12-3 or TRBV12-4 to TRBJ2-3; weak D call: TRBD2 (5 bases). The CDR3 is 16 residues long. V was trimmed by 6 bases and J by 2 bases, leaving 18 bases between them. CDR3 nucleotides: TGTGCCAGCAGCCAACTAGTTTACAGCTCCACAGATACGCAGTATTTT. This gives the protein CASSQLVYSSTDTQYF.

This clonotype has just a few counts. V and J are TRBV12-3 or TRBV12-4 and TRBJ1-5; unclear D gene. V lost 1 base, J lost 7 bases, and 8 bases lay in between. The CDR3 covers 13 residues. The CDR3 DNA sequence: TGTGCCAGCAGTTTAGACAGAATACAGCCCCAGCATTTT. This codes for CASSLDRIQPQHF.

This clonotype was counted between two and nine times. The V call is TRBV10-3, the J call TRBJ1-1; D may be TRBD1 (5 bases). Germline CDR1 ENHRY, CDR2 SYGVKD. This CDR3 comprises 14 residues. Trimming removed 10 bases at V and 1 base at J, with 16 bases between. The CDR3 DNA reads as TGTGCCACCGGACTGACAGTTCCGAACACTGAAGCTTTCTTT. Protein sequence: CATGLTVPNTEAFF.

This clonotype has a handful of counts. The V call is TRBV6-5, the J call TRBJ1-1, with D hard to call. V was trimmed by 6 bases and J by 2 bases, leaving 7 bases between them. Germline CDR1 and CDR2: MNHEY and SVGAGI. This CDR3 has 12 amino acids. The CDR3 coding sequence is TGTGCCAGCAGCGCGCTTAACACTGAAGCTTTCTTT. Translation: CASSALNTEAFF.

CDR3 residues: CASSLNIGRNRLNQETQYF. CDR3 sequence (DNA): TGTGCCAGCAGTTTAAATATCGGCCGGAACAGGCTGAATCAAGAGACCCAGTACTTC. The chain combines TRBV28 with TRBJ2-5, with D perhaps matching TRBD1 (5 bases). The CDR3 runs 19 residues. V was clipped by 2 bases and J by 2 bases, with 24 bases between them. The germline V gene encodes CDR1 MDHEN and CDR2 SYDVKM.

This clonotype was seen many times. Mismatch with germline at one junction end may stem from a read error. The chain joins TRBV7-7 to TRBJ2-5; possible D gene TRBD1, 5 bases. The V gene's germline CDR1 is SSHAT and CDR2 FNYEAQ (reference sequence). The CDR3 consists of 12 residues. CDR3 bases: TGTGCTAGCAGCTTACCAGGGGAGACCCAGTACTTC. This translates into CASSLPGETQYF. Together with reference TRBV7-7 and TRBJ2-5, the CDR3 gives the full variable domain: GAGVSQSPRYKVTKRGQDVTLRCDPISSHATLYWYQQALGQGPEFLTYFNYEAQPDKSGLPSDRFSAERPEGSISTLTIQRTEQRDSAMYRCASSLPGETQYFGPGTRLLVL.

Many counts were recorded for this clonotype. The V and J genes are TRBV2 and TRBJ2-7; D possibly corresponds to TRBD1 (5 bases). This CDR3 spans 12 amino acids. Germline CDR1 SNHLY, CDR2 FYNNEI. V dropped 3 bases and J dropped 2 bases, with 5 bases sitting between them. CDR3 residues: CASSDRAYEQYF. The DNA for the CDR3 is TGTGCCAGCAGTGACAGGGCCTACGAGCAGTACTTC.

This clonotype was seen more than once but under ten times. The chain employs TRBV11-2 and TRBJ2-1, with D uncertain. Germline V gene sequence: CDR1 SGHAT, CDR2 FQNNGV. The CDR3 is 13 amino acids. The V end was cut by 0 bases, the J end by 7 bases, with 7 bases between. Written as DNA, the CDR3 is TGTGCCAGCAGCTTAGAGGCTAAGAATGAGCAGTTCTTC. This sequence encodes CASSLEAKNEQFF.

This clonotype came up a few times. The gene calls are TRBV5-1 and TRBJ1-1, with D possibly matching TRBD1 (6 bases). CDR1 and CDR2 from the germline V gene are SGHRS and YFSETQ. V dropped 4 bases and J dropped 3 bases, with 19 bases sitting between them. CDR3 length: 16 amino acids. As DNA, the CDR3 is TGCGCCAGCAGCCCACTGGCAGGGGCTATGGACACTGAAGCTTTCTTT. It yields the protein CASSPLAGAMDTEAFF. Full variable domain (missing parts from reference TRBV5-1 and TRBJ1-1): KAGVTQTPRYLIKTRGQQVTLSCSPISGHRSVSWYQQTPGQGLQFLFEYFSETQRNKGNFPGRFSGRQFSNSRSEMNVSTLELGDSALYLCASSPLAGAMDTEAFFGQGTRLTVV.

The V gene is TRBV3-1, the J gene TRBJ2-7; weak D call: TRBD2 (6 bases). The CDR3 runs 15 residues. Germline V gene data show CDR1 as LGHDT and CDR2 as YNNKEL (reference sequence). The germline V and J ends were trimmed by 0 bases and 6 bases, with 15 bases remaining between them. The CDR3 here is CASSQDSGRDREQYF. Written as DNA, the CDR3 is TGTGCCAGCAGCCAAGATTCCGGGAGAGACCGCGAGCAGTACTTC.